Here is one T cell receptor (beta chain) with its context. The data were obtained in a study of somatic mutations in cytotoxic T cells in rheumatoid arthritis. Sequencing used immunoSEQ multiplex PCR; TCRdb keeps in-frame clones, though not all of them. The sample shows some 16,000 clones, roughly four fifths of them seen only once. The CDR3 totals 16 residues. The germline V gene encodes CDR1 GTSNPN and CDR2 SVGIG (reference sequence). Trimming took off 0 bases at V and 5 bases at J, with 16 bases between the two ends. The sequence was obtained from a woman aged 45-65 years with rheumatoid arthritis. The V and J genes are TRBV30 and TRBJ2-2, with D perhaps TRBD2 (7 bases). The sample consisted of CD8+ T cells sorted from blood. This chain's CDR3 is CAWSVGGGPQTGELFF. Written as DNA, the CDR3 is TGTGCCTGGAGTGTAGGGGGGGGCCCGCAAACCGGGGAGCTGTTTTTT. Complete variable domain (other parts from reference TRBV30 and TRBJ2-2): SQTIHQWPATLVQPVGSPLSLECTVEGTSNPNLYWYRQAAGRGLQLLFYSVGIGQISSEVPQNLSASRPQDRQFILSSKKLLLSDSGFYLCAWSVGGGPQTGELFFGEGSRLTVL.